The 32 T cell receptor beta chains presented below share a single source sample, sequenced in a study of cytomegalovirus exposure and HLA in healthy donors. 60 Vbeta and 13 Jbeta primers were used in PCR. The table came from immunoSEQ multiplex PCR; TCRdb's copy has only in-frame clones and leaves some out. The data contain around 37,000 clones, less than 85% of them singletons. Sequenced sample: PBMCs. Every receptor here comes from a young woman in good health and CMV-seropositive.

The rearrangement uses TRBV28 and TRBJ1-1; TRBD1 aligns across 7 bases. With V trimmed by 2 bases and J by 5 bases, 11 bases remained unmatched. CDR1 MDHEN and CDR2 SYDVKM come from the germline V gene. The CDR3 consists of 16 residues. The CDR3 loop is CASSLPGQVGATEAFF. Here the CDR3 DNA reads TGTGCCAGCAGTTTACCAGGACAGGTGGGGGCGACTGAAGCTTTCTTT.

V gene TRBV7-2 combines with J gene TRBJ1-2, with 10 bases fitting TRBD1. Germline CDR1 and CDR2: SGHTA and FQGNSA. V gave up 7 bases and J gave up 7 bases; unmatched junction bases: 9. The CDR3 spans 14 residues. This CDR3 reads CASTLDRGWSGYTF. Written as DNA, the CDR3 is TGTGCCAGCACCTTGGACAGGGGGTGGAGTGGCTACACCTTC.

The chain links TRBV18 to TRBJ2-7, with 8 bases identical to TRBD2. Trimming cost V 3 bases and J 0 bases; bases outside gene matches: 13. The germline CDR1 and CDR2 sequences are KGHSH and LQKENI. CDR3 length equals 18 residues. Written as DNA, the CDR3 is TGTGCCAGCTCACCCAAACTAGCGGACTCCTTCAGCTCCTACGAGCAGTACTTC. It translates to CASSPKLADSFSSYEQYF.

The rearrangement uses TRBV4-3 and TRBJ2-1, with D possibly TRBD2 on 7 matching bases. This CDR3 region has 19 residues. The V end was cut by 0 bases, the J end by 8 bases, with 26 bases between. Germline loops: CDR1 LGHNA, CDR2 YSLEER. The CDR3, as DNA: TGCGCCAGCAGCCAAGAAAGGGGGAGGGGCGGGAGTATTACGCATGAGCAGTTCTTC. This gives the protein CASSQERGRGGSITHEQFF.

This clone turned up a few times. V and J are TRBV10-1 and TRBJ1-5; no definite D call. The V end lost 4 bases, the J end lost 1 base, and 11 bases lay between the germline ends. This CDR3 region has 15 residues. Germline V CDR1 and CDR2: WNHNN, SYGVQD (reference sequence). The chain's CDR3 is CASSGAGTSNQPQHF. For the CDR3, the DNA is TGCGCCAGCAGTGGGGCAGGAACAAGCAATCAGCCCCAGCATTTT.

CDR3 in amino acids: CASVPTGNNYGYTF. CDR3 nucleotides: TGTGCTAGTGTTCCGACAGGGAACAACTATGGCTACACCTTC. The chain uses TRBV12-5 and TRBJ1-2; 7 nucleotides align to TRBD1. CDR1 LGHNT and CDR2 FRNRAP come from the germline V gene. This CDR3 contains 14 residues. J lost 2 bases, V lost 7 bases, and 7 bases had no gene match.

The V and J genes are TRBV7-3 and TRBJ2-1, with D perhaps matching TRBD2 (5 bases). Per the germline V gene, CDR1 is SGHTA and CDR2 is FQGTGA. The CDR3 contains 15 residues. Trimming pared 6 bases from V and 0 bases from J, leaving 12 bases between. DNA for the CDR3: TGTGCCAGCAGTATTGCGGACTCCTCCTACAATGAGCAGTTCTTC. This encodes CASSIADSSYNEQFF.

V usage is TRBV5-1 and J usage is TRBJ2-3, with a tentative D call TRBD1 (6 bases). From germline, CDR1 is SGHRS and CDR2 YFSETQ. V gave up 4 bases and J gave up 2 bases, with 11 bases separating them. This CDR3 is 14 amino acids long. CDR3 amino acids: CASSVTGFTDTQYF. In DNA, the CDR3 is TGCGCCAGCAGCGTAACAGGGTTCACAGATACGCAGTATTTT.

This clone came up a few times. V usage is TRBV14 and J usage is TRBJ2-7; 10 nucleotides align to TRBD2. The ends lost 5 bases at V and 2 bases at J; junction bases unmatched: 12. The germline V gene has CDR1 SGHDN and CDR2 FVKESK. The CDR3 consists of 17 residues. CDR3 residues: CASSSNKKREGTYEQYF. For the CDR3, the DNA is TGTGCCAGCAGCTCAAATAAAAAGCGGGAGGGGACCTACGAGCAGTACTTC.

The chain carries TRBV30 and TRBJ2-5; 12 bases align to TRBD2. The closer fit of TRBJ2-7 to the DNA end suggests the J call may be wrong. This CDR3 has 13 amino acids. Germline CDR1 GTSNPN, CDR2 SVGIG (reference sequence). The CDR3 nucleotides read TGTGCCTGGAGTCTAGCGGGAGGGCTCGAGCAGTACTTC. Its protein is CAWSLAGGLEQYF.

The rearrangement links TRBV9 to TRBJ2-6; D not resolved. CDR1 is SGDLS and CDR2 is YYNGEE in the germline V gene. V lost 0 bases to trimming and J lost 0 bases, with 10 bases between them. This CDR3 has 17 amino acids. This CDR3 is CASSVEEASSGANVLTF. In DNA, the CDR3 is TGTGCCAGCAGCGTAGAAGAGGCAAGCTCTGGGGCCAACGTCCTGACTTTC.

This sequence joins TRBV5-4 and TRBJ2-1; 7 bases map to TRBD1. The V segment lost 3 bases and the J segment 2 bases; nucleotides outside the gene matches: 8. CDR3 length: 16 amino acids. Germline V gene lookup returns CDR1 SGHNT and CDR2 YYREEE (reference sequence). CDR3 region: CASSSESGTAYNEQFF. The CDR3 nucleotides read TGTGCCAGCAGCTCCGAATCCGGGACAGCCTACAATGAGCAGTTCTTC.

This clone has just a few counts. The chain combines TRBV29-1 with TRBJ2-7; TRBD2 matches 11 bases. The CDR3 loop spans 14 amino acids. The germline CDR1 and CDR2 sequences are SQVTM and ANQGSEA. With V trimmed by 7 bases and J by 3 bases, 8 bases remained unmatched. CDR3: CSAIGGLADYEQYF. CDR3 bases: TGCAGCGCGATTGGGGGACTAGCGGACTACGAGCAGTACTTC.

V is TRBV19 and J is TRBJ2-5, with 7 bases matching TRBD1. The CDR3 runs to 15 residues. The V gene's germline CDR1 is LNHDA and CDR2 SQIVND (reference sequence). The V segment lost 0 bases and the J segment 2 bases; nucleotides outside the gene matches: 3. The CDR3 DNA follows: TGTGCCAGTAGTATAGACCAACAGGGGCAAGAGACCCAGTACTTC. Amino acids: CASSIDQQGQETQYF.

The chain is built from TRBV7-6 and TRBJ2-5; 10 positions match TRBD1. Trimming took 0 bases from V and 4 from J; bases not matched to a gene: 5. The V gene's germline CDR1 is SGHVS and CDR2 FNYEAQ. The CDR3 sequence is 16 residues long. CDR3 in DNA: TGTGCCAGCAGCTTAGCTAGGACAGGGGGGCGAGAGACCCAGTACTTC. Translated: CASSLARTGGRETQYF.

This clone was recorded once. Other DNA sequences in this sample translate to the same CDR3. V gene TRBV28 combines with J gene TRBJ1-5; TRBD1 agrees at 7 bases. Germline loops: CDR1 MDHEN, CDR2 SYDVKM. V trimming: 5 bases; J trimming: 1 base; junction bases outside the gene matches: 11. There are 17 residues in the CDR3. The CDR3: CASSIFRGATSNQPQHF. As DNA, the CDR3 is TGTGCCAGCAGTATTTTCAGGGGGGCGACCAGCAATCAGCCCCAGCATTTT.

Comment on this clone: One junction end disagrees with the germline gene, perhaps due to a read error. J is TRBJ1-2 and V is TRBV7-9, with D maybe TRBD1 (6 bases). Germline CDR1 is SEHNR and CDR2 is FQNEAQ (reference sequence). This CDR3 contains 15 residues. The CDR3 spells CSSSLPQGPNYGYTF. DNA for the CDR3: TGTTCCAGCAGCCTACCACAGGGCCCTAACTATGGCTACACCTTC. Variable domain in full (rest from reference TRBV7-9 and TRBJ1-2): DTGVSQNPRHKITKRGQNVTFRCDPISEHNRLYWYRQTLGQGPEFLTYFQNEAQLEKSRLLSDRFSAERPKGSFSTLEIQRTEQGDSAMYLCSSSLPQGPNYGYTFGSGTRLTVV.

The chain is built from TRBV4-1 and TRBJ2-1; D is ambiguous. The CDR3 is 13 residues long. Germline CDR1 reads MGHRA; CDR2 reads YSYEKL. Trimming removed 1 base at V and 4 bases at J, with 5 bases between. CDR3 nucleotide sequence: TGCGCCAGCAGCCAAGCTCGGTACAATGAGCAGTTCTTC. Translated: CASSQARYNEQFF.

The chain uses TRBV29-1 and TRBJ1-2; TRBD1 agrees at 7 bases. The CDR3 has 13 amino acids. The V and J ends lost 3 bases and 2 bases, in that order; junction bases with no gene match: 3. CDR1 and CDR2 from the germline V gene are SQVTM and ANQGSEA. CDR3 region: CSVEDRFNYGYTF. The CDR3 region has the DNA TGCAGCGTTGAGGACAGGTTCAACTATGGCTACACCTTC.

V gene TRBV25-1 combines with J gene TRBJ2-7, with D possibly being TRBD2 (6 bases). V shed 7 bases and J shed 3 bases, with 13 bases lying between them. The germline gives CDR1 MGHDK, CDR2 SYGVNS. CDR3 length: 13 amino acids. Here the CDR3 DNA reads TGTGCCAGCACCGGGACTGGGGTCTACGAGCAGTACTTC. Translation gives CASTGTGVYEQYF.

The chain recombines TRBV7-8 with TRBJ2-2; D is possibly TRBD1 (6 bases). Trimming pared 1 base from V and 6 bases from J, leaving 6 bases between. This CDR3 comprises 13 residues. The germline V gene has CDR1 SGHVS and CDR2 FQNEAQ. Written as DNA, the CDR3 is TGTGCCAGCAGCTTAGAGGGGGCCGGGGAGCTGTTTTTT. It is translated as CASSLEGAGELFF.

V usage is TRBV19 and J usage is TRBJ1-4; no firm D call. Deletions cut 4 bases from V and 3 bases from J, with 9 bases between. The CDR3 extends over 14 amino acids. Germline CDR1 reads LNHDA; CDR2 reads SQIVND (reference sequence). CDR3 amino acids: CASSTIGANEKLFF. The CDR3 nucleotides read TGTGCCAGTAGTACCATCGGGGCTAATGAAAAACTGTTTTTT.

The V call is TRBV23-1, the J call TRBJ1-5; the D is unclear. TRBV23-1 is recorded as an ORF, its role being uncertain. The CDR3 spans 17 residues. V lost 4 bases, J lost 0 bases, and 16 bases lay in between. DNA of the CDR3: TGCGCCAGCAGTCTGCGAGCTGGCAGGAATAGCAATCAGCCCCAGCATTTT. Protein product: CASSLRAGRNSNQPQHF.

The chain couples TRBV2 to TRBJ1-3; D might be TRBD1 (6 bases). The CDR3 is 15 amino acids. Trimming took off 6 bases at V and 0 bases at J, with 12 bases between the two ends. CDR1 and CDR2 (germline): SNHLY, FYNNEI. The CDR3 DNA reads as TGTGCCAGCAGCCGGGACAAACACTCTGGAAACACCATATATTTT. Protein product: CASSRDKHSGNTIYF.

This chain uses TRBV7-3 with TRBJ1-1, with D possibly TRBD1 on 5 matching bases. V was cut by 5 bases and J by 9 bases, with 16 bases left in between. The CDR3 extends over 13 amino acids. Germline CDR1 and CDR2: SGHTA and FQGTGA. The CDR3 DNA follows: TGTGCCAGCAGCCCCCTCCAGGGACTACAAGCTTTCTTT. Translation gives CASSPLQGLQAFF. Complete variable domain (other parts from reference TRBV7-3 and TRBJ1-1): GAGVSQTPSNKVTEKGKYVELRCDPISGHTALYWYRQSLGQGPEFLIYFQGTGAADDSGLPNDRFFAVRPEGSVSTLKIQRTERGDSAVYLCASSPLQGLQAFFGQGTRLTVV.

This clone was picked up one time. This rearrangement joins TRBV19 to TRBJ2-2; D call uncertain. This CDR3 contains 13 residues. Germline CDR1 and CDR2: LNHDA and SQIVND (reference sequence). With 6 bases removed from V and 3 bases from J, the gap between germline ends came to 8 bases. In DNA form, the CDR3 reads TGTGCCAGTAGCCGGTTGGACACCGGGGAGCTGTTTTTT. It codes for CASSRLDTGELFF.

This sequence joins TRBV18 and TRBJ2-7; 13 nucleotides match TRBD2. Germline CDR1 KGHSH, CDR2 LQKENI. Trimming at V came to 5 bases and at J to 5 bases, leaving 6 bases not matched to a gene. The CDR3 covers 15 residues. The CDR3 sequence: CASSEGLAGRNEQYF. CDR3 in DNA: TGTGCCAGCTCAGAGGGACTAGCGGGACGAAACGAGCAGTACTTC. The full variable domain, with the rest looked up from reference TRBV18 and TRBJ2-7, is NAGVMQNPRHLVRRRGQEARLRCSPMKGHSHVYWYRQLPEEGLKFMVYLQKENIIDESGMPKERFSAEFPKEGPSILRIQQVVRGDSAAYFCASSEGLAGRNEQYFGPGTRLTVT.

This clone was seen more than once but under ten times. V is TRBV7-8 and J is TRBJ1-4; D may be TRBD1 (6 bases). V lost 5 bases, J lost 4 bases, and 17 bases lay in between. This CDR3 is built from 16 residues. Germline V CDR1 and CDR2: SGHVS, FQNEAQ. This CDR3 is CASSPHGQSNNEKLFF. DNA for the CDR3: TGTGCCAGCAGCCCCCACGGACAGTCAAATAATGAAAAACTGTTTTTT.

The CDR3 spells CASSLPGPSYEQYF. The CDR3 nucleotides read TGTGCCAGCTCACTTCCAGGCCCCTCCTACGAGCAGTACTTC. The rearrangement joins TRBV18 to TRBJ2-7, with D unclear. V was cut by 4 bases and J by 0 bases, with 10 bases left in between. Germline V gives CDR1 KGHSH, CDR2 LQKENI. This CDR3 is built from 14 residues.

V gene TRBV19 combines with J gene TRBJ1-4; 7 positions agree with TRBD1. Germline values: CDR1 LNHDA, CDR2 SQIVND (reference sequence). The CDR3 extends over 16 amino acids. Trimming took 3 bases from V and 0 from J; bases not matched to a gene: 4. The CDR3 is CASSMGQGATNEKLFF. In DNA form, the CDR3 reads TGTGCCAGTAGTATGGGGCAGGGGGCAACTAATGAAAAACTGTTTTTT.

The CDR3 DNA sequence: TGCGCCAGCAGCTTGAAGTTTTCAGGATTGAACACTGAAGCTTTCTTT. Translation: CASSLKFSGLNTEAFF. The V and J genes are TRBV5-1 and TRBJ1-1; D unresolved. Germline CDR1 and CDR2: SGHRS and YFSETQ. V lost 1 base and J 0 bases, leaving 13 bases between the germline ends. The CDR3 spans 16 residues.

The gene calls are TRBV5-1 and TRBJ2-7; 10 nucleotides match TRBD2. The junction had 2 bases not matched to a gene; V was cut back by 0 bases and J by 2 bases. This CDR3 is 15 amino acids long. The germline CDR1 and CDR2 sequences are SGHRS and YFSETQ. The chain's CDR3 is CASSLGLAGPYEQYF. CDR3 bases: TGCGCCAGCAGCTTGGGACTAGCGGGCCCCTACGAGCAGTACTTC.